The clone carrying this TCR beta chain occurred a few times. The length of the CDR3 is 15 residues. CDR1 and CDR2 (germline): SQVTM, ANQGSEA. V was cut by 4 bases and J by 1 base, with 16 bases left in between. This entry belongs to a study of T-cell reconstitution after alpha-beta-depleted transplantation in children. Preparation of the TCRbeta library involved a method that used unique molecular identifiers. TCRdb re-derived calls from the PCR reads in MiXCR, one entry per CDR3 protein. Of hundreds of thousands of distinct CDR3 sequences in the sample, approximately 16% were seen once. The chain is built from TRBV29-1 and TRBJ1-1; no definite D call. The clonotype was recovered from a human donor who donated a stem cell graft to a child with acute myeloid leukemia. This sample comprised PBMCs from the stem cell graft donor, obtained from the stem cell graft. The CDR3 region is CSVGSHSGRNTEAFF. Written as DNA, the CDR3 is TGCAGCGTTGGGTCCCACAGTGGGAGGAACACTGAAGCTTTCTTT.